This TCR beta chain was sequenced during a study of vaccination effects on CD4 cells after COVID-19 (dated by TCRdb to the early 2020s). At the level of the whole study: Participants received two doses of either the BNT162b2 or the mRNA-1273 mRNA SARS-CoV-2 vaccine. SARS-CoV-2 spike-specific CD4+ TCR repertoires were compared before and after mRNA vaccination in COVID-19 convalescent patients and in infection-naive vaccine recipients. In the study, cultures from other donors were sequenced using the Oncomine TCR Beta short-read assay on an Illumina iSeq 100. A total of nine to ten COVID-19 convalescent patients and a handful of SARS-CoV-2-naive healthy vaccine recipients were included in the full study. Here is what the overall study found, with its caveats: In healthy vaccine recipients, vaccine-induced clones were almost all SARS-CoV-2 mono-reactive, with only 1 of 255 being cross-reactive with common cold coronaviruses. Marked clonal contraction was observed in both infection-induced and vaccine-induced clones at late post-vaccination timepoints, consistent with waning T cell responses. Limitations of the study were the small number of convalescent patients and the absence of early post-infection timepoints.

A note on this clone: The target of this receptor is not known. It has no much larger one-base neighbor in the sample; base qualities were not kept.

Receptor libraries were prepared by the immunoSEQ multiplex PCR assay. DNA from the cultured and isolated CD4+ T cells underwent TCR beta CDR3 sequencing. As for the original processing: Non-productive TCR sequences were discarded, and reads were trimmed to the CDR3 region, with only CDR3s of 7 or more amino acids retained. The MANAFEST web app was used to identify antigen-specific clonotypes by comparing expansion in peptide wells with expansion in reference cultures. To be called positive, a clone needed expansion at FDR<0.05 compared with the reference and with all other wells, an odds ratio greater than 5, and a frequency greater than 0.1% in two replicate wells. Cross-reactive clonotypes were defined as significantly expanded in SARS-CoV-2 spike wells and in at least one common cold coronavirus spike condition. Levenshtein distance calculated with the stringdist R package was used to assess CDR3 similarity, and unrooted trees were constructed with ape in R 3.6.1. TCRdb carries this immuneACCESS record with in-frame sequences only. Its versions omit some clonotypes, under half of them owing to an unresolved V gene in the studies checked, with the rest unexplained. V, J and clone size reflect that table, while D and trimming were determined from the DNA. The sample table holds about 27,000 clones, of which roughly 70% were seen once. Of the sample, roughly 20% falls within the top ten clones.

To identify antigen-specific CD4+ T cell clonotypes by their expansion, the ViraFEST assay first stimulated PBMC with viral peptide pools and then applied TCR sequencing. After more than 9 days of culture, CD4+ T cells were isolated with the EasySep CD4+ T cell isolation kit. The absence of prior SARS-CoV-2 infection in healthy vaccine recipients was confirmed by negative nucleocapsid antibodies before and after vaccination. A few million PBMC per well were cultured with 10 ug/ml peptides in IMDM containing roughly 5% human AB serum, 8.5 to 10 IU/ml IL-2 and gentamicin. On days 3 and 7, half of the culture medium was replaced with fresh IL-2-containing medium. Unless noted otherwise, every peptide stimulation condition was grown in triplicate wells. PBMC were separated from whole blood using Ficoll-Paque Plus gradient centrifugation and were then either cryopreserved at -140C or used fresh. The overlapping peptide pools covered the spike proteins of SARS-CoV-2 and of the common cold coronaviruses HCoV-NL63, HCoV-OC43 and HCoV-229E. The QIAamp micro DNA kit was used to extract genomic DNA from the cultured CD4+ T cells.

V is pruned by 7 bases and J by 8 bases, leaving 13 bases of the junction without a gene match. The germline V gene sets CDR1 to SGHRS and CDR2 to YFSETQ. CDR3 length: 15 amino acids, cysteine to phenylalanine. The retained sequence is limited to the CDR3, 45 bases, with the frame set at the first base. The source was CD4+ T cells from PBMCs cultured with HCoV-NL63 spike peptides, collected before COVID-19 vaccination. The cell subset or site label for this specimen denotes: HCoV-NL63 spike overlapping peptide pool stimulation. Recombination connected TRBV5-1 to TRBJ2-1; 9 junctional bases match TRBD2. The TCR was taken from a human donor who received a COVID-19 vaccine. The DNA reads TGCGCCAGCGACCTGGGGGCGGGAGGGCCCCATGAGCAGTTCTTC. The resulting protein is CASDLGAGGPHEQFF.